These 23 T cell receptor beta chains were all obtained from the same sample, sequenced in a study of CD8 T cells in Susac syndrome. After extraction with the RNeasy kit, about 0.45 to 1 ug of the RNA was reverse transcribed using random hexamers. TCRdb called the immunoSEQ multiplex PCR reads again in MiXCR, with one record for every CDR3 protein. The sample lists fewer than 350,000 distinct CDR3 sequences; roughly 94% were seen once. Specimen: CD4+ T cells from PBMCs. Receptors originate from a human donor with multiple sclerosis.

The chain has TRBV3-1 and TRBJ1-5; D gene ambiguous. From germline, CDR1 is LGHDT and CDR2 YNNKEL (reference sequence). The CDR3 loop spans 15 amino acids. The V and J ends lost 1 base and 4 bases respectively, with 11 bases between them. The CDR3 bases are TGTGCCAGCAGCCAAGGAGGACCCAGAAATCAGCCCCAGCATTTT. It yields the protein CASSQGGPRNQPQHF.

V and J are TRBV14 and TRBJ1-6, with a possible D match to TRBD1 (5 bases). Germline V gives CDR1 SGHDN, CDR2 FVKESK. The CDR3 length is 15 residues. The V gene lost 4 bases and the J gene lost 9 bases, with 16 bases spanning the gap. The CDR3 reads CASSLRGRGGSPLHF. The CDR3 DNA reads TGTGCCAGCAGCCTCCGAGGGAGGGGAGGTTCACCCCTCCACTTT.

The chain recombines TRBV27 with TRBJ2-4; no clear D gene. Per germline, CDR1 MNHEY and CDR2 SMNVEV (reference sequence). CDR3 length equals 13 residues. Deletions cut 8 bases from V and 7 bases from J, with 15 bases between. The CDR3 coding sequence is TGTGCCAGCTCCACTCTCCCGGGTAACATTCAGTACTTC. Its translation: CASSTLPGNIQYF.

V usage is TRBV7-9 and J usage is TRBJ1-2; D perhaps matches TRBD1 (6 bases). Trimming took off 5 bases at V and 5 bases at J, with 15 bases between the two ends. CDR1 is SEHNR, CDR2 FQNEAQ, per germline (reference sequence). This CDR3 spans 14 amino acids. DNA for the CDR3: TGTGCCAGCAGCCTGGTGGGGGGCGGATATGGCTACACCTTC. This sequence encodes CASSLVGGGYGYTF.

The gene calls are TRBV2 and TRBJ2-3; TRBD2 matches 11 bases. The CDR3 covers 16 residues. The junction had 11 bases not matched to a gene; V was cut back by 7 bases and J by 5 bases. Germline V gene lookup returns CDR1 SNHLY and CDR2 FYNNEI. The CDR3: CASTKLAGVQGDTQYF. The CDR3 DNA sequence: TGTGCCAGCACCAAACTAGCGGGAGTTCAGGGAGATACGCAGTATTTT.

The gene calls are TRBV7-3 and TRBJ1-1, with a weak D call TRBD1 (5 bases). The CDR3 sequence is 13 residues long. V lost 5 bases and J lost 3, with 10 bases in between. Germline assignment: CDR1 SGHTA and CDR2 FQGTGA. The CDR3: CASSTQGHTEAFF. For the CDR3, the DNA is TGTGCCAGCAGCACCCAGGGTCACACTGAAGCTTTCTTT.

This clonotype was counted a few times. The chain uses TRBV7-8 and TRBJ2-4; weak D call: TRBD2 (7 bases). The CDR3 loop spans 12 amino acids. The germline CDR1 and CDR2 sequences are SGHVS and FQNEAQ. V was trimmed by 3 bases and J by 11 bases, leaving 11 bases between them. CDR3 region: CASSFEGGLQYF. CDR3 DNA sequence: TGTGCCAGCAGCTTTGAGGGGGGGCTTCAGTACTTC. The full variable domain, its missing parts supplied by reference TRBV7-8 and TRBJ2-4, is GAGVSQSPRYKVAKRGQDVALRCDPISGHVSLFWYQQALGQGPEFLTYFQNEAQLDKSGLPSDRFFAERPEGSVSTLKIQRTQQEDSAVYLCASSFEGGLQYFGAGTRLSVL.

This chain connects TRBV13 to TRBJ1-2; possibly TRBD1 for D (6 bases). From germline, CDR1 is PRHDT and CDR2 FYEKMQ (reference sequence). The CDR3 consists of 15 residues. Trimming stripped 3 bases from V and 6 bases from J, with 17 bases between. CDR3 residues: CASSLGAPPADGYTF. In DNA form, the CDR3 reads TGTGCCAGCAGCTTGGGGGCCCCCCCTGCGGATGGCTACACCTTC.

The chain links TRBV3-1 to TRBJ1-6; D not certain. The germline V gene encodes CDR1 LGHDT and CDR2 YNNKEL (reference sequence). Trimming cost V 1 base and J 11 bases, with 6 bases left between them. The CDR3 length is 12 residues. CDR3 amino acids: CASSQVGPPLHF. The CDR3 DNA is TGTGCCAGCAGCCAAGTGGGCCCACCCCTCCACTTT.

This clonotype was picked up a small number of times. The CDR3 DNA follows: TGTGCCAGCAGCCCTCAACTTGCAGGAGTCGGCTCCGGGGAGCTGTTTTTT. Protein sequence: CASSPQLAGVGSGELFF. The rearrangement uses TRBV4-2 and TRBJ2-2, with D unresolved. Germline-derived CDR1 and CDR2 are LGHNA and YNFKEQ. Trimming shortened V by 4 bases and J by 6 bases, and 21 bases separated the two germline ends. This CDR3 has 17 residues.

The chain carries TRBV3-1 and TRBJ1-4, with TRBD1 matching over 7 bases. V lost 3 bases and J lost 4; bases outside the gene matches: 8. CDR1 and CDR2 from the germline V gene are LGHDT and YNNKEL (reference sequence). This CDR3 comprises 16 residues. The DNA of the CDR3 is TGTGCCAGCAGCCAGCGGACGACAGGGTTTAATGAAAAACTGTTTTTT. Protein product: CASSQRTTGFNEKLFF.

The chain couples TRBV19 to TRBJ2-5; D perhaps matches TRBD2 (6 bases). CDR1 LNHDA and CDR2 SQIVND come from the germline V gene (reference sequence). Trimming stripped 3 bases from V and 5 bases from J, with 16 bases between. The CDR3 is 15 residues long. In DNA, the CDR3 is TGTGCCAGTAGTATTAGGCGGGGAGATGTGGAGACCCAGTACTTC. Residues: CASSIRRGDVETQYF. Together with reference TRBV19 and TRBJ2-5, the CDR3 gives the full variable domain: DGGITQSPKYLFRKEGQNVTLSCEQNLNHDAMYWYRQDPGQGLRLIYYSQIVNDFQKGDIAEGYSVSREKKESFPLTVTSAQKNPTAFYLCASSIRRGDVETQYFGPGTRLLVL.

V is TRBV20-1 and J is TRBJ2-7; 10 nucleotides agree with TRBD2. V gave up 6 bases and J gave up 3 bases; unmatched junction bases: 11. Germline CDR1 reads DFQATT; CDR2 reads SNEGSKA (reference sequence). There are 15 residues in the CDR3. The CDR3 DNA follows: TGCAGTGCCAACCCCGGGACTAGCGCACACTACGAGCAGTACTTC. Translated: CSANPGTSAHYEQYF.

The chain couples TRBV7-9 to TRBJ2-1, with D maybe TRBD2 (5 bases). From germline, CDR1 is SEHNR and CDR2 FQNEAQ (reference sequence). The CDR3 sequence is 14 residues long. V lost 8 bases and J 0 bases, leaving 11 bases between the germline ends. CDR3 amino acids: CASQTGSSYNEQFF. The CDR3 DNA follows: TGTGCCAGCCAGACGGGGAGCTCCTACAATGAGCAGTTCTTC. Full variable domain (outside the CDR3, taken from reference TRBV7-9 and TRBJ2-1): DTGVSQNPRHKITKRGQNVTFRCDPISEHNRLYWYRQTLGQGPEFLTYFQNEAQLEKSRLLSDRFSAERPKGSFSTLEIQRTEQGDSAMYLCASQTGSSYNEQFFGPGTRLTVL.

The genes are TRBV20-1 and TRBJ2-1, with D perhaps TRBD2 (6 bases). The germline CDR1 and CDR2 sequences are DFQATT and SNEGSKA (reference sequence). The V and J ends lost 6 bases and 2 bases respectively, with 26 bases between them. The CDR3 loop spans 18 amino acids. CDR3 residues: CSAFETREWGVPYNEQFF. CDR3 nucleotides: TGCAGTGCCTTCGAAACACGGGAGTGGGGTGTGCCCTACAATGAGCAGTTCTTC.

V usage is TRBV2 and J usage is TRBJ2-2, with 8 bases aligning to TRBD1. CDR1 is SNHLY, CDR2 FYNNEI, per germline. This CDR3 has 14 amino acids. Losses at the gene ends were 6 bases for V and 6 bases for J; bases not matched to a gene: 6. CDR3 amino acids: CASRVGTGPGELFF. The DNA of the CDR3 is TGTGCCAGCAGGGTCGGGACAGGTCCCGGGGAGCTGTTTTTT.

The gene calls are TRBV30 and TRBJ1-3; D uncertain. V gave up 0 bases and J gave up 2 bases, with 14 bases separating them. Germline assignment: CDR1 GTSNPN and CDR2 SVGIG (reference sequence). The CDR3 length is 16 residues. CDR3 nucleotide sequence: TGTGCCTGGAGTGTTAGGATCATGGGAGCTGGAAACACCATATATTTT. Translation gives CAWSVRIMGAGNTIYF. The full variable domain, completed using reference TRBV30 and TRBJ1-3, is SQTIHQWPATLVQPVGSPLSLECTVEGTSNPNLYWYRQAAGRGLQLLFYSVGIGQISSEVPQNLSASRPQDRQFILSSKKLLLSDSGFYLCAWSVRIMGAGNTIYFGEGSWLTVV.

This chain uses TRBV20-1 with TRBJ1-2; no clear D. Germline V CDR1 and CDR2: DFQATT, SNEGSKA (reference sequence). V lost 2 bases and J 4 bases, leaving 8 bases between the germline ends. The CDR3 is made up of 12 amino acids. DNA for the CDR3: TGCAGTGCTAGATTAAGGAGCTATGGCTACACCTTC. Translated: CSARLRSYGYTF.

The V gene is TRBV7-2, the J gene TRBJ1-2; no firm D call. CDR3 size: 14 residues. The V and J ends lost 5 bases and 8 bases respectively, with 18 bases between them. Germline CDR1 and CDR2: SGHTA and FQGNSA. The CDR3 reads CASSLNRNSGGYTF. The CDR3 DNA sequence: TGTGCCAGCAGCCTAAACCGGAACAGCGGGGGCTACACCTTC. The full variable domain, completed using reference TRBV7-2 and TRBJ1-2, is GAGVSQSPSNKVTEKGKDVELRCDPISGHTALYWYRQSLGQGLEFLIYFQGNSAPDKSGLPSDRFSAERTGGSVSTLTIQRTQQEDSAVYLCASSLNRNSGGYTFGSGTRLTVV.

The V gene is TRBV24-1, the J gene TRBJ2-5; 7 bases align to TRBD1. CDR3 size: 16 residues. Unmatched junction bases numbered 6, after V lost 1 base and J lost 2 bases. The germline CDR1 and CDR2 sequences are KGHDR and SFDVKD. The CDR3 DNA reads TGTGCCACCAGTGATTTAAGGACAGGTGATCAAGAGACCCAGTACTTC. As protein: CATSDLRTGDQETQYF.

The rearrangement joins TRBV11-2 to TRBJ2-1; D is unresolved. Looked up from germline, CDR1 is SGHAT and CDR2 is FQNNGV. The CDR3 is made up of 13 amino acids. Trimming took 1 base from V and 5 from J, leaving 6 bases between them. CDR3 bases: TGTGCCAGCAGCTTAGGACTGAACAATGAGCAGTTCTTC. Its translation: CASSLGLNNEQFF. Complete variable domain (other parts from reference TRBV11-2 and TRBJ2-1): EAGVAQSPRYKIIEKRQSVAFWCNPISGHATLYWYQQILGQGPKLLIQFQNNGVVDDSQLPKDRFSAERLKGVDSTLKIQPAKLEDSAVYLCASSLGLNNEQFFGPGTRLTVL.

This clonotype was counted a single time. The J gene is TRBJ2-1, the V gene TRBV11-2, with TRBD1 identical over 8 bases. Unmatched junction bases numbered 12, after V lost 4 bases and J lost 4 bases. Germline CDR1 and CDR2: SGHAT and FQNNGV. CDR3 size: 17 residues. In DNA, the CDR3 is TGTGCCAGCAGCTCCCATCTCCCGGGACAGGCTTACAATGAGCAGTTCTTC. Protein: CASSSHLPGQAYNEQFF.

The chain couples TRBV6-2 or TRBV6-3 to TRBJ2-1; a weak D match, TRBD2 (5 bases). CDR1 MNHEY and CDR2 SVGEGT come from the germline V gene. V lost 3 bases, J lost 0 bases, and 15 bases lay in between. The CDR3 covers 17 residues. CDR3 protein: CASSYKGAGSSYNEQFF. In DNA form, the CDR3 reads TGTGCCAGCAGTTATAAGGGAGCTGGCAGCTCCTACAATGAGCAGTTCTTC.